This T cell receptor beta chain was sequenced during a study of cytomegalovirus exposure and HLA in healthy donors. Primers included in the PCR were 60 Vbeta and 13 Jbeta primers. Produced via immunoSEQ multiplex PCR; TCRdb's table is partial and in-frame only. This sample contains fewer than 200,000 clones. The germline V gene encodes CDR1 MNHEY and CDR2 SVGAGI. V was pared by 7 bases and J by 3 bases, with 4 bases of the junction left unmatched. This CDR3 spans 13 amino acids. Input material: PBMCs. The TCR was taken from a woman aged 55-69 years in good health and CMV-seronegative. The J gene is TRBJ2-7, the V gene TRBV6-5, with TRBD1 matching over 9 bases. CDR3 region: CASMGQGLYEQYF. DNA for the CDR3: TGTGCCAGCATGGGACAGGGTCTCTACGAGCAGTACTTC.